The entry that follows covers one TCR beta chain sequence. Assay: immunoSEQ multiplex PCR; the TCRdb copy retains only in-frame clones and omits some. The sample consists of around 70,000 clones, around 80% of them appearing once. The CDR3 spans 16 residues. Trimming took 10 bases from V and 2 from J; bases not matched to a gene: 9. These data are taken from a study of blood T cell repertoires in COVID-19. Overall study context: Acute and convalescent COVID-19 samples came from the United States, Italy and Spain.

This chain uses TRBV6-7 with TRBJ2-3, with 13 nucleotides matching TRBD2. TRBV6-7 is an ORF; its function is uncertain. The sequence was obtained from a man aged 45 to 65 with COVID-19, enrolled during active disease. Sequenced input: peripheral blood. This CDR3 reads CANIGTSGIVTDTQYF. For the CDR3, the DNA is TGTGCCAATATCGGGACTAGCGGGATAGTCACAGATACGCAGTATTTT.